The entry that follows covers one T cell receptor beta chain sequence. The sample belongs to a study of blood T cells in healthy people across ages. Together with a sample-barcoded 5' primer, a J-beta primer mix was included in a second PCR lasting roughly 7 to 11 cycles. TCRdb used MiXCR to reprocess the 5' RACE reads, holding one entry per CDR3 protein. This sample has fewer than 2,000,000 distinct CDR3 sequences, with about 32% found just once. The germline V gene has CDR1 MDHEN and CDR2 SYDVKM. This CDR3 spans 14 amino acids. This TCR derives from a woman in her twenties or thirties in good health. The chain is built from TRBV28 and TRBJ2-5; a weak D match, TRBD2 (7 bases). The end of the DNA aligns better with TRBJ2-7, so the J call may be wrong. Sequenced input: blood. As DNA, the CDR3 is TGTGCCAGCAGTTTCGGGGGGCCTCCCTACGAGCAGTACTTC. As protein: CASSFGGPPYEQYF.